This TCR beta chain was captured by sequencing in a study of blood T cell repertoires in COVID-19. Study summary: From the United States, Italy and Spain came samples of acute and convalescent COVID-19. T cells, B-cell-depleted T cells, or PBMCs supplied cDNA or gDNA.

Authors' methods: Using reference gene primer amplification, nucleated cell counts were estimated. TCRdb's copy holds only in-frame clones and misses some; the assay was immunoSEQ multiplex PCR. That table supplies the V and J calls and clone size; D and trimming were determined from the DNA. This table has some 150,000 clones, about four fifths appearing once. The CDR3 contains 13 residues. The germline V gene encodes CDR1 KGHSH and CDR2 LQKENI. V dropped 5 bases and J dropped 8 bases, with 13 bases sitting between them. This clonotype originated in a human donor in a cohort sampled during active COVID-19. Sequenced sample: peripheral blood. The chain couples TRBV18 to TRBJ2-1; D perhaps matches TRBD1 (5 bases). In DNA, the CDR3 is TGTGCCAGCTCAGTAGGGGTCCGGGATGAGCAGTTCTTC. Residues: CASSVGVRDEQFF. The whole variable domain, filled in from reference TRBV18 and TRBJ2-1, reads NAGVMQNPRHLVRRRGQEARLRCSPMKGHSHVYWYRQLPEEGLKFMVYLQKENIIDESGMPKERFSAEFPKEGPSILRIQQVVRGDSAAYFCASSVGVRDEQFFGPGTRLTVL.